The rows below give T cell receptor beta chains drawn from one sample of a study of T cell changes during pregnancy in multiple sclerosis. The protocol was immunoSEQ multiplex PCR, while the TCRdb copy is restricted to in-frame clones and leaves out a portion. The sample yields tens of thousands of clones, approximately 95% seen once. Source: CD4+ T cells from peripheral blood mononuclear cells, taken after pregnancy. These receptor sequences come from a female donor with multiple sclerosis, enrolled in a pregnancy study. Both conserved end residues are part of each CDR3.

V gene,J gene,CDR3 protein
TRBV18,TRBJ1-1,CASSPPYSGDRTEAFF
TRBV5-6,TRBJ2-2,CASTGQGFYTGELFF
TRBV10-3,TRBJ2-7,CAITGQKNYEQYF
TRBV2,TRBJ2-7,CASSPRTSGFYEQYF
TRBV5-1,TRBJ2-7,CASSLGGTYEQYF
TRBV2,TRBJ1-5,CASSERTGGGNQPQHF
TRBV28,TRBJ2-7,CASSGPLAGYDEQYF
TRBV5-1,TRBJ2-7,CASSLAGGTYEQYF
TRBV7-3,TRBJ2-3,CASSLSAVGTQYF
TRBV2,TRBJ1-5,CASSPAGTREPQHF
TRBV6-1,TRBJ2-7,CASSEHDRLGTYEQYF
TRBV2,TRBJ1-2,CASSEDEGYPYGYTF
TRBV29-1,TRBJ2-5,CSAGAARTETQYF
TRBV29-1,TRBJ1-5,CSVAGGANQPQHF
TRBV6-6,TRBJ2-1,CASSRIDEQFF
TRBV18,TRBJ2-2,CASSPRSGSANTGELFF
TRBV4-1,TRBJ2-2,CASSQGDRASGTGELFF
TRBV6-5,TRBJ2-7,CASRFNLRGHEQYF
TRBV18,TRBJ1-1,CASSPGTGPKGAEAFF
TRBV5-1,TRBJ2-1,CASSLVLAGTYNEQFF
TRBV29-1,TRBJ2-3,CSVEGLAYGSTDTQYF
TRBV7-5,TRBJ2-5,CARSPRDGCIQETQYF
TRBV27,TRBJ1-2,CASSVPRMINYGYTF
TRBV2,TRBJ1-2,CASSVGVPTIYGYTF
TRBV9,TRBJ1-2,CASSVGYSDGYTF
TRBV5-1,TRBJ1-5,CASSVAPHKNYSNQPQHF
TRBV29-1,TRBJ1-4,CSAVQGRNEKLFF
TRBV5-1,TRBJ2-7,CASSLTGEYEQYF
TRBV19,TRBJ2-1,CASIPHSGSGKNEQFF
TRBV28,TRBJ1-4,CASSIQTGANEKLFF
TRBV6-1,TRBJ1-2,CASRQGRSGYTF
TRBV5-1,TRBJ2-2,CASSLAGIAGVPGELFF
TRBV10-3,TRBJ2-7,CAISDPGQGSSYEQYF
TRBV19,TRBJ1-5,CASSIGRGDQPQHF
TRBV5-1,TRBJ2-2,CASSLRQMNTGELFF
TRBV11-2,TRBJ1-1,CASSQDYRGGRVNTEAFF
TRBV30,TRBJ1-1,CAWSVQVNTEAFF
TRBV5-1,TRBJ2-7,CASTQGSSYEQYF
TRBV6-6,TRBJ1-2,CASVRPGQNYGYTF
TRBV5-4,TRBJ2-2,CASSPHTGELFF
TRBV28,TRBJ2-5,CASSSRTSGRETQYF
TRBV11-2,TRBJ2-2,CASSLVASGNTGELFF
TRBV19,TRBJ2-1,CASTQPSGIYNEQFF
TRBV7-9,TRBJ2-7,CASSLDTGWNEQYF
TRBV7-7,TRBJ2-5,CASSQGALQGETQYF